The T cell receptor (beta chain) under discussion was sequenced for a study of control samples from healthy donors and cancer patients. In germline, CDR1 is MNHEY, CDR2 SVGAGI. This CDR3 comprises 14 residues. Between the trimmed V and J ends, which lost 3 bases and 5 bases, there was a span of 12 bases. Sequenced by immunoSEQ multiplex PCR; TCRdb stores in-frame clones only, minus some. In the table there are 69,000 or so clones, around 93% of which are singletons. This sequence joins TRBV6-5 and TRBJ2-3, with D perhaps assigned TRBD1 or TRBD2 (5 bases each). The specimen was blood. The receptor's source is a woman in her thirties in good health. The CDR3 here is CASSYSGALDTQYF. Written as DNA, the CDR3 is TGTGCCAGCAGTTATTCCGGGGCCTTAGATACGCAGTATTTT.